The T cell receptor beta chain described here comes from a study of shared clonotypes between healthy human individuals (dated by TCRdb to the early 2020s). Notes on the research overall: Two women and a few men aged 18 to 49 years were included in the cohort. To increase sequencing depth and limit assay-specific biases, TCR repertoire library preparation and sequencing were carried out by different laboratories using diverse techniques. To estimate repertoire size and how much clonotype sharing occurs between individuals, the study deeply sequenced the blood TCR repertoires of roughly 5 healthy adults. Each donor's leukapheresis produced roughly between about 0.85 and 10 billion PBMCs. For each donor, CD4 naive and CD4 memory were each given three plates, CD8 naive was given two plates, and CD8 memory was given one plate.

The paper as a whole reports these results and caveats: Sharing across a handful of donors was observed for around 5% of naive CD4, 3% to 4% of naive CD8, 2% to 2.5% of memory CD4, and roughly 0.43% of memory CD8 clonotypes. Sampling was restricted to blood, and TCR repertoires in tissue are likely to differ from TCR repertoires in blood. Pairwise subsampling led to the expectation that sequencing depth would affect the degree of clonotype sharing among donors. Larger estimated clonotype richness was generally found for naive subsets than for memory subsets. Rarefaction of sorted-subset datasets indicated incomplete sequencing despite the large sequencing depth. Clonotypes shared by all four sorted-subset donors showed higher generation probabilities than non-shared clonotypes. Because the study included a small number of donors, the genetic and exposure-history diversity represented was limited.

Comments on this clone: The antigen it recognizes is unknown. Per-nucleotide qualities are absent, and no much larger clonotype sits a single base away.

Healthy HIV-negative adults with no recently reported acute infections or vaccinations were included as donors. Every donor was a Caucasian adult residing in Nashville, Tennessee, USA. CD4+ T cells were enriched by magnetic negative selection; naive cells were then positively selected on CD45RA, and the negative fraction formed the memory subset. Blood was collected by leukapheresis, and PBMCs were isolated by Ficoll-Histopaque density gradient centrifugation and then cryopreserved in liquid nitrogen vapor phase. Analytical flow cytometry was used to check the purity and quantity of each magnetically sorted T cell population. Genomic DNA was isolated from each sorted fraction and quantified by UV absorbance on a Nanodrop 2000c. V has 2 bases trimmed and J has 2 bases trimmed; junction bases matching no gene number 3. From cysteine to phenylalanine, the CDR3 is 15 amino acids long. CDR3 DNA is the only sequence kept; it has 45 bases, read in frame from the first base. As encoded in the germline V gene (reference sequence), CDR1 is MNHEY while CDR2 is SMNVEV.

TCR CDR3 regions were amplified from genomic DNA by multiplex PCR using the deep immunoSEQ assay. Extracted genomic DNA from each cell subset was spread evenly across all wells of several immunoSEQ 96-well plates, with each plate serving as a replicate. For sorted subsets, each replicate PCR was loaded with 150 to 250 ng genomic DNA, equivalent to 25,000 to 35,000 T cell genomes. The purified libraries were quantified using a Qubit 3.0 fluorometer, sized with a Bioanalyzer 2100, and then quantified again using the KAPA Library Quantification kit. Every immunoSEQ 96-well plate was sequenced on a dedicated single-read 150-cycle Illumina NextSeq 550 flow cell. In the source study's methods: Because the immunoSEQ output included only junctional sequences and no quality scores, the filtering could not be the same as the filtering used for full-length reads. To assign V/J genes and CDR3, sequences were annotated using PyIR, a Python wrapper for IgBLAST v1.9, with IMGT germline references. Reads were filtered out if the reads had weak V/J assignments (E-value above 1e-6), no CDR3, stop codons, out-of-frame junctions, or ambiguous translated residues. V3J clonotypes were defined as sequences sharing an identical inferred V gene, J gene, and CDR3 amino acid sequence. Percentage overlap between repertoires was computed as shared unique clonotypes divided by the size of the smaller repertoire. Three approaches were used to assess repertoire richness: RTK rarefaction, the Chao1 estimator, and Recon v2.1 estimates of unobserved clonotypes. OLGA was used to compute generation probabilities for all TCRbeta clonotypes that the gDNA method yielded from a few donors. TCRdb mirrors the immuneACCESS table, restricted to in-frame sequences. Some clones are absent from its copies; in checked studies, under half trace to an unresolved V gene, and the reason for the others is unknown. D and trimming were read from the DNA, whereas the V and J calls and clone size are those reported in that table. This sample has about 1.5 million clones in its table, and 98% of those were observed once. The ten largest clonotypes hold roughly 0.42% of the sample.

The sample was naive CD4+ T cells sorted from blood. The cell subset or site label on this specimen signifies: CD45RA+ positively selected. The sequence links TRBV27 to TRBJ2-7, and 10 junctional nucleotides match TRBD1. The receptor was derived from a young man in good health. The CDR3 sequence is CASSLIGQGAYEQYF. The DNA sequence is given as TGTGCCAGCAGTTTAATTGGACAGGGGGCCTACGAGCAGTACTTC.